This T cell receptor beta chain comes out of a study of OX40 agonist ivuxolimab in advanced cancers. This CDR3 has 17 amino acids. Germline-derived CDR1 and CDR2 are SGHRS and YFSETQ. Trimming cost V 4 bases and J 0 bases; bases outside gene matches: 9. Produced via immunoSEQ multiplex PCR; TCRdb's table is partial and in-frame only. The data show about 50,000 clones, 82% seen once. The TCR comes from an adult with an advanced solid tumor such as melanoma, head and neck, liver or kidney cancer. The material sequenced was CD4+ or CD8+ T cells sorted from blood, taken in a trial of the OX40 agonist ivuxolimab. The chain employs TRBV5-1 and TRBJ2-2, with 7 bases matching TRBD1. CDR3 DNA sequence: TGCGCCAGCAGCAACTACCGGGACAGACCGAACACCGGGGAGCTGTTTTTT. Protein: CASSNYRDRPNTGELFF.